The rows below give T cell receptor beta chains drawn from one sample of a study of blood T cell repertoires in COVID-19. TCRdb's copy holds only in-frame clones and misses some; the assay was immunoSEQ multiplex PCR. The sample shows some 260,000 clones, around 82% of them seen only once. Sequencing was carried out using peripheral blood. These TCRs come from a woman aged 80 or over with active or convalescent COVID-19. CDR3s include the opening cysteine and the closing phenylalanine or tryptophan. D genes are given only for firm matches. The size of a clone is reported for some rows only, either as once, few or many, or as a class for expanded clones.

V	size	D	J	DNA	CDR3
TRBV7-7	NA	TRBD2	TRBJ2-1	TGTGCTAGCAGCCTTGGACTAGCGGGAGCTTCTGAGCAGTTCTTC	CASSLGLAGASEQFF
TRBV5-1	NA	TRBD1	TRBJ2-1	TGCGCCAGCAGCTTAGGACCCCAGGGGGCGAACAATGAGCAGTTCTTC	CASSLGPQGANNEQFF
TRBV30	NA	NA	TRBJ1-1	TGTGCCTGGAGTGACCTAGGGGGGAACACTGAAGCTTTCTTT	CAWSDLGGNTEAFF
TRBV5-1	few	TRBD1	TRBJ1-3	TGCGCCAGCAGCAGCCGGACAGGCAACTCTGGAAACACCATATATTTT	CASSSRTGNSGNTIYF
TRBV6-2/TRBV6-3	NA	NA	TRBJ1-1	TGTGCCAGCAGTTGGGGGATCAGGGGCACTGAAGCTTTCTTT	CASSWGIRGTEAFF
TRBV27	NA	TRBD1	TRBJ2-1	TGTGCCAGCAGCCCCCGACAGGGGGCCGGGGATGAGCAGTTCTTC	CASSPRQGAGDEQFF
TRBV14	NA	TRBD2	TRBJ2-7	TGTGCCAGCAGCCAAGAAAGACTAGCGGGAGTGGAGTACTTC	CASSQERLAGVEYF
TRBV10-2	NA	NA	TRBJ1-2	TGCGCCAGCAGTTTCTCTGGGGCTGGAATTAACTATGGCTACACCTTC	CASSFSGAGINYGYTF
TRBV29-1	NA	NA	TRBJ1-3	TGCAGCGCCGTGAAGGGTTCAGGGCTTGGAAACACCATATATTTT	CSAVKGSGLGNTIYF
TRBV5-5	once	NA	TRBJ2-3	TGTGCCAGCACCCTTCGTGGAGCTAGCACAGATACGCAGTATTTT	CASTLRGASTDTQYF
TRBV3-1/TRBV3-2	NA	NA	TRBJ2-3	TGTGCCAGCAGCCAACTTAGCACAGATACGCAGTATTTT	CASSQLSTDTQYF
TRBV11-2	NA	NA	TRBJ1-1	TGTGCCAGCAGCTTCGGCGGGTTGAGTAACACTGAAGCTTTCTTT	CASSFGGLSNTEAFF
TRBV27	NA	NA	TRBJ1-3	TGTGCCAGCAGTTTAGGAGCCTCTGGAAACACCATATATTTT	CASSLGASGNTIYF
TRBV3-1/TRBV3-2	NA	NA	TRBJ1-5	TGTGCCAGCAGCCCGGACATAAATAGGGGAAATCAGCCCCAGCATTTT	CASSPDINRGNQPQHF
TRBV7-2	NA	NA	TRBJ2-1	TGTGCCAGCAGCTTATCTACAGCCTACAATGAGCAGTTCTTC	CASSLSTAYNEQFF
TRBV5-1	NA	TRBD1	TRBJ1-6	TGCGCCAGCAGTTTAAAAGGACAGGGCGGTTCACCCCTCCACTTT	CASSLKGQGGSPLHF
TRBV3-1/TRBV3-2	NA	NA	TRBJ2-3	TGTGCCAGCAGCCAAGTTCTGACAGATACGCAGTATTTT	CASSQVLTDTQYF
TRBV7-9	few	TRBD1	TRBJ1-4	TGTGCCAGCAGCTCGGGACAGGGCCGGGAAAAACTGTTTTTT	CASSSGQGREKLFF
TRBV6-5	NA	NA	TRBJ1-5	TGTGCCAGCGAGGGGGATCAGCCCCAGCATTTT	CASEGDQPQHF
TRBV18	NA	TRBD2	TRBJ2-1	TGTGCCAGCTCACCAGCGGCGGGAGGATCCAATGAGCAGTTCTTC	CASSPAAGGSNEQFF
TRBV2	NA	NA	TRBJ2-3	TGTGCCAGCAGTCGAGCGGTTAGCACAGATACGCAGTATTTT	CASSRAVSTDTQYF
TRBV5-1	NA	NA	TRBJ1-1	TGCGCCAGCAGCTGGCGGGACGGGAACACTGAAGCTTTCTTT	CASSWRDGNTEAFF
TRBV5-1	NA	NA	TRBJ2-3	TGCGCCAGCAGCTTGGGGGGCAGGGTTGAAACAGATACGCAGTATTTT	CASSLGGRVETDTQYF